A single sample gave rise to the 30 T cell receptor beta chains below, sequenced in a study of cytomegalovirus exposure and HLA in healthy donors. Assay used: immunoSEQ multiplex PCR; TCRdb lists only in-frame clones, some missing. The data contain about 200,000 clones, roughly 81% of them singletons. The source material was PBMCs. Source of these receptors: a woman in her 30s in good health and CMV-seronegative.

This clone was seen only once. The V call is TRBV6-5, the J call TRBJ2-5; 8 positions match TRBD1. From germline, CDR1 is MNHEY and CDR2 SVGAGI. The V segment lost 5 bases and the J segment 4 bases; nucleotides outside the gene matches: 9. This CDR3 region has 15 residues. The CDR3 coding sequence is TGTGCCAGCAGTAACGACAGGGGAGAGGCAGAGACCCAGTACTTC. This codes for CASSNDRGEAETQYF.

The genes are TRBV27 and TRBJ2-6; D is possibly TRBD1 (6 bases). Germline V CDR1 and CDR2: MNHEY, SMNVEV (reference sequence). The CDR3 contains 18 residues. Trimming stripped 5 bases from V and 0 bases from J, with 17 bases between. The CDR3 DNA reads TGTGCCAGCAGTCCCTTACTAACAGGGCTCTCTGGGGCCAACGTCCTGACTTTC. Protein sequence: CASSPLLTGLSGANVLTF.

V and J are TRBV6-6 and TRBJ1-5; TRBD1 agrees at 10 bases. Germline trimming cut 5 bases from V and 5 bases from J; bases unmatched to any gene: 3. The V gene's germline CDR1 is MNHNY and CDR2 SVGAGI (reference sequence). The CDR3 has 14 amino acids. CDR3 sequence reads: CASSLGQGDQPQHF. The CDR3 DNA reads TGTGCCAGCAGTCTCGGACAGGGGGATCAGCCCCAGCATTTT.

This chain uses TRBV5-1 with TRBJ2-3; the match to TRBD2 covers 14 bases. The germline CDR1 and CDR2 sequences are SGHRS and YFSETQ. Losses at the gene ends were 0 bases for V and 4 bases for J; bases not matched to a gene: 1. The CDR3 has 16 residues. This chain's CDR3 is CASSLGGLAGADTQYF. The CDR3 region has the DNA TGCGCCAGCAGCTTGGGGGGACTAGCGGGAGCAGATACGCAGTATTTT.

The chain joins TRBV9 to TRBJ1-1; no clear D. Germline loops: CDR1 SGDLS, CDR2 YYNGEE. This CDR3 is 15 amino acids long. V was shortened by 5 bases and J by 1 base, with 15 bases between the two germline ends. CDR3 region: CASSAPGGSNTEAFF. The CDR3 DNA follows: TGTGCCAGCAGTGCCCCCGGCGGCTCGAACACTGAAGCTTTCTTT.

This clone was seen a handful of times. CDR3 bases: TGTGCCAGCAGCCTTCAGACTAGTAGCCAGTACTTC. It codes for CASSLQTSSQYF. This chain joins TRBV14 and TRBJ2-5; D might be TRBD2 (6 bases). The germline V and J ends were trimmed by 4 bases and 10 bases, with 13 bases remaining between them. The germline gives CDR1 SGHDN, CDR2 FVKESK. This CDR3 is 12 amino acids long.

V is TRBV7-9 and J is TRBJ2-7, with D maybe TRBD1 (6 bases). There are 13 residues in the CDR3. Germline lookup yields CDR1 SEHNR and CDR2 FQNEAQ (reference sequence). V lost 7 bases and J 5 bases, leaving 15 bases between the germline ends. The CDR3 DNA reads TGTGCCAGCACCCCCCGTAGGGGGAACGAGCAGTACTTC. This codes for CASTPRRGNEQYF.

This chain uses TRBV15 with TRBJ1-5; TRBD1 aligns across 8 bases. The V gene end was trimmed by 1 base and the J gene end by 7 bases; junction bases not matched to a gene: 6. The CDR3 runs to 15 residues. The germline V gene encodes CDR1 LNHNV and CDR2 YYDKDF (reference sequence). CDR3 in DNA: TGTGCCACCAGCAGAGCTGACAGGGGCTGGCAGCCCCAGCATTTT. It codes for CATSRADRGWQPQHF.

The rearrangement uses TRBV30 and TRBJ1-1, with D perhaps matching TRBD1 (5 bases). The CDR3 covers 13 residues. Per the germline V gene, CDR1 is GTSNPN and CDR2 is SVGIG (reference sequence). Trimming left V 5 bases short and J 1 base short, with 11 bases between. CDR3 sequence reads: CAWAVTANTEAFF. The CDR3 coding sequence is TGTGCCTGGGCCGTGACAGCGAACACTGAAGCTTTCTTT.

This chain connects TRBV29-1 to TRBJ1-2; D call uncertain. Germline lookup yields CDR1 SQVTM and CDR2 ANQGSEA. The CDR3 consists of 14 residues. Trimming removed 4 bases at V and 2 bases at J, with 14 bases between. CDR3 loop: CSVVGRVPNYGYTF. The CDR3 nucleotides are TGCAGCGTTGTGGGTCGGGTTCCCAACTATGGCTACACCTTC.

The gene calls are TRBV7-9 and TRBJ1-4, with 7 bases identical to TRBD1. CDR3 length equals 15 residues. With V trimmed by 2 bases and J by 7 bases, 7 bases remained unmatched. Germline V CDR1 and CDR2: SEHNR, FQNEAQ (reference sequence). The CDR3 nucleotides read TGTGCCAGCAGCTTAATCCAGGGGGATCTTGAAAAACTGTTTTTT. It encodes CASSLIQGDLEKLFF.

The J gene is TRBJ2-1, the V gene TRBV5-1, with TRBD2 identical over 8 bases. V gave up 3 bases and J gave up 7 bases; unmatched junction bases: 12. The CDR3 runs to 16 residues. Looked up from germline, CDR1 is SGHRS and CDR2 is YFSETQ. CDR3 loop: CASSSGAGGPFNEQFF. DNA for the CDR3: TGCGCCAGCAGCTCCGGGGCGGGGGGCCCTTTTAATGAGCAGTTCTTC.

The chain employs TRBV11-3 and TRBJ2-7, with 9 nucleotides matching TRBD1. Germline CDR1 SGHNT, CDR2 YENEEA. The V gene end was trimmed by 4 bases and the J gene end by 5 bases; junction bases not matched to a gene: 9. This CDR3 spans 15 amino acids. The chain's CDR3 is CASSSRQGVRHEQYF. Here the CDR3 DNA reads TGTGCCAGCAGCTCCCGACAGGGGGTCAGGCACGAGCAGTACTTC.

V gene TRBV7-9 combines with J gene TRBJ2-7; perhaps TRBD1 as D (6 bases). Germline V gene lookup returns CDR1 SEHNR and CDR2 FQNEAQ (reference sequence). This CDR3 is built from 13 residues. The V and J ends lost 2 bases and 2 bases respectively, with 7 bases between them. CDR3 DNA sequence: TGTGCCAGCAGCTTACCAGGGGCCTACGAGCAGTACTTC. Its protein product is CASSLPGAYEQYF.

The V call is TRBV30, the J call TRBJ2-2; D gene ambiguous. CDR3 length equals 13 residues. Trimming removed 0 bases from V and 4 bases from J, with 6 bases in between. The germline V gene has CDR1 GTSNPN and CDR2 SVGIG (reference sequence). The CDR3, as DNA: TGTGCCTGGAGTGTAGCAGGCACCGGGGAGCTGTTTTTT. This codes for CAWSVAGTGELFF.

This clone was seen a few times. This chain uses TRBV7-9 with TRBJ2-7, with 9 bases fitting TRBD1. Per germline, CDR1 SEHNR and CDR2 FQNEAQ (reference sequence). After removal of 5 bases from V and 9 bases from J, the junction contained 8 bases not matched to a gene. The CDR3 length is 13 residues. The CDR3 region is CASSRDREGRQYF. The CDR3 DNA sequence: TGTGCCAGCAGCCGGGACAGGGAAGGTCGGCAGTACTTC.

On this clone: At one end the junction does not follow the germline gene, possibly because of a read error. The rearrangement links TRBV6-5 to TRBJ1-5; 8 bases agree with TRBD1. Germline lookup yields CDR1 MNHEY and CDR2 SVGAGI. CDR3 length: 16 amino acids. CDR3 coding DNA: TGTGCCAGCAGGTACTCGGGGACAGGCACTAATCAGCCCCAGCATTTT. It codes for CASRYSGTGTNQPQHF.

The chain employs TRBV28 and TRBJ2-5; no definite D call. This CDR3 comprises 14 residues. CDR1 is MDHEN and CDR2 is SYDVKM in the germline V gene. Trimming took off 6 bases at V and 7 bases at J, with 18 bases between the two ends. CDR3 nucleotide sequence: TGTGCCAGCAGGCCTCCAGCAGGCGTGGCGACCCAGTACTTC. Protein product: CASRPPAGVATQYF.

This chain links TRBV27 with TRBJ2-1; D ambiguous. This CDR3 is 15 amino acids long. Trimming shortened V by 1 base and J by 0 bases, and 7 bases separated the two germline ends. Looked up from germline, CDR1 is MNHEY and CDR2 is SMNVEV (reference sequence). In nucleotides, the CDR3 is TGTGCCAGCAGTTTATGGGCTGGCTCCTACAATGAGCAGTTCTTC. Its protein product is CASSLWAGSYNEQFF.

The rearrangement uses TRBV5-6 and TRBJ2-3; 7 bases are a match to TRBD2. CDR1 is SGHDT and CDR2 is YYEEEE in the germline V gene. V trimming: 3 bases; J trimming: 4 bases; junction bases outside the gene matches: 8. This CDR3 spans 15 amino acids. In DNA form, the CDR3 reads TGTGCCAGCAGCTCTGGCGGGGGTGGGCCAGATACGCAGTATTTT. Its protein product is CASSSGGGGPDTQYF.

The chain uses TRBV19 and TRBJ1-5, with 9 bases aligning to TRBD1. CDR3 length: 16 amino acids. V gave up 4 bases and J gave up 7 bases; unmatched junction bases: 11. The germline V gene has CDR1 LNHDA and CDR2 SQIVND (reference sequence). This CDR3 is CASSTSGTGILQPQHF. The CDR3 nucleotides are TGTGCCAGTAGTACCTCCGGGACAGGGATTCTCCAGCCCCAGCATTTT.

The chain recombines TRBV5-1 with TRBJ1-5, with D uncertain. The length of the CDR3 is 13 residues. Germline V gene data show CDR1 as SGHRS and CDR2 as YFSETQ. Trimming pared 5 bases from V and 6 bases from J, leaving 12 bases between. CDR3 residues: CASSQKTGQPQHF. CDR3 in DNA: TGCGCCAGCAGTCAGAAGACGGGTCAGCCCCAGCATTTT. Supplemented by reference TRBV5-1 and TRBJ1-5, the full variable domain reads KAGVTQTPRYLIKTRGQQVTLSCSPISGHRSVSWYQQTPGQGLQFLFEYFSETQRNKGNFPGRFSGRQFSNSRSEMNVSTLELGDSALYLCASSQKTGQPQHFGDGTRLSIL.

The rearrangement uses TRBV28 and TRBJ1-2; D is uncertain. V was cut by 5 bases and J by 6 bases, with 13 bases left in between. Germline CDR1 MDHEN, CDR2 SYDVKM. The length of the CDR3 is 13 residues. The CDR3 DNA sequence: TGTGCCAGCAGTCTCAGACCGGGAAATGGCTACACCTTC. This gives the protein CASSLRPGNGYTF.

The chain couples TRBV19 to TRBJ2-7; 9 nucleotides match TRBD1. The CDR3 covers 15 residues. The V and J ends lost 6 bases and 0 bases, in that order; junction bases with no gene match: 6. Germline V gives CDR1 LNHDA, CDR2 SQIVND (reference sequence). This CDR3 reads CASSQTGGFSYEQYF. The CDR3 nucleotides read TGTGCCAGTAGCCAGACAGGGGGATTCTCCTACGAGCAGTACTTC.

This clone was observed once. This chain joins TRBV29-1 and TRBJ1-2; D remains ambiguous. V shed 8 bases and J shed 2 bases, with 15 bases lying between them. Germline V gene lookup returns CDR1 SQVTM and CDR2 ANQGSEA. The CDR3 consists of 13 residues. In DNA, the CDR3 is TGCAGCACTTACGGCGGTTACAACTATGGCTACACCTTC. Protein product: CSTYGGYNYGYTF.

This rearrangement joins TRBV7-2 to TRBJ2-5, with no clear D. Germline V gene lookup returns CDR1 SGHTA and CDR2 FQGNSA. V lost 3 bases and J lost 2, with 10 bases in between. The CDR3 is made up of 14 amino acids. This chain's CDR3 is CASSLLAVQETQYF. The CDR3 bases are TGTGCCAGCAGCTTGTTGGCCGTTCAAGAGACCCAGTACTTC.

The rearrangement joins TRBV7-9 to TRBJ1-2; possibly TRBD1 for D (5 bases). Germline CDR1 and CDR2: SEHNR and FQNEAQ (reference sequence). This CDR3 is 14 amino acids long. Between the trimmed V and J ends, which lost 5 bases and 8 bases, there was a span of 18 bases. CDR3: CASSREGPRRGYTF. The CDR3 DNA reads as TGTGCCAGCAGCCGGGAGGGGCCCAGGAGAGGCTACACCTTC. The full variable domain, with the rest looked up from reference TRBV7-9 and TRBJ1-2, is DTGVSQNPRHKITKRGQNVTFRCDPISEHNRLYWYRQTLGQGPEFLTYFQNEAQLEKSRLLSDRFSAERPKGSFSTLEIQRTEQGDSAMYLCASSREGPRRGYTFGSGTRLTVV.

V gene TRBV5-1 combines with J gene TRBJ2-7; possibly TRBD2 for D (7 bases). The V end was cut by 1 base, the J end by 2 bases, with 16 bases between. Looked up from germline, CDR1 is SGHRS and CDR2 is YFSETQ. CDR3 size: 16 residues. CDR3 loop: CASSLHDGGPTYEQYF. As DNA, the CDR3 is TGCGCCAGCAGCTTGCATGACGGGGGGCCCACCTACGAGCAGTACTTC.

V gene TRBV5-1 combines with J gene TRBJ2-2; D is perhaps TRBD2 (6 bases). This CDR3 has 17 residues. CDR1 is SGHRS and CDR2 is YFSETQ in the germline V gene. Between the trimmed V and J ends, which lost 1 base and 0 bases, there was a span of 13 bases. The CDR3 sequence: CASSLRSRGTNTGELFF. CDR3 DNA: TGCGCCAGCAGCTTGAGGTCCCGCGGGACGAACACCGGGGAGCTGTTTTTT. The full variable domain, rest sourced from reference TRBV5-1 and TRBJ2-2, is KAGVTQTPRYLIKTRGQQVTLSCSPISGHRSVSWYQQTPGQGLQFLFEYFSETQRNKGNFPGRFSGRQFSNSRSEMNVSTLELGDSALYLCASSLRSRGTNTGELFFGEGSRLTVL.

The gene calls are TRBV9 and TRBJ2-2, with D perhaps matching TRBD2 (5 bases). Trimming stripped 0 bases from V and 5 bases from J, with 11 bases between. Germline V gene lookup returns CDR1 SGDLS and CDR2 YYNGEE. The CDR3 consists of 15 residues. The CDR3 protein is CASSVGGRRTGELFF. The CDR3 DNA sequence: TGTGCCAGCAGCGTAGGAGGGCGGCGTACCGGGGAGCTGTTTTTT.